The entry below describes one T cell receptor (beta chain). Germline V gives CDR1 SEHNR, CDR2 FQNEAQ (reference sequence). With 6 bases clipped from V and 2 bases from J, the junction kept 8 bases outside the gene matches. This CDR3 has 15 residues. This sample is part of a study of blood T cell repertoires in COVID-19. The assay was immunoSEQ multiplex PCR, and TCRdb's table has in-frame clones only and misses some. Of approximately 210,000 clones listed, approximately 89% are singletons. The TCR sequence derives from a woman between 40 and 55 years old with acute or convalescent COVID-19. This sequence joins TRBV7-9 and TRBJ2-3, with TRBD1 identical over 7 bases. The sequenced sample consisted of peripheral blood. As DNA, the CDR3 is TGTGCCAGCAGTCGACAGGGCCTAAACACAGATACGCAGTATTTT. Its translation: CASSRQGLNTDTQYF.